This entry is about one TCR beta chain. What this receptor recognizes is not known. No quality values exist for individual bases; no much larger clone is one base distant. The sample comes from a study of blood T cells in healthy people across ages (dated by TCRdb to between 2014 and 2017). For context, the study as a whole: In model experiments, roughly one uniquely barcoded TCR beta cDNA molecule per two T cells was captured by template switching. Age-related changes in TCR beta repertoire diversity were measured in the study by deep sequencing normalized with unique cDNA molecular identifiers. Donors were grouped into four age groups: young (average 16 years), middle-aged (39), aged (around 60) and long-lived (approximately 75). The study analyzed two additional independent replicas of 1 million unique cDNA reads from the same blood draw for two donors, one aged 18 to 29 and one aged 80 or older.

Taken from the germline V gene, the CDR1 and CDR2 loops are SGHDT and YYEEEE. The CDR3 numbers 16 residues from cysteine through phenylalanine. Here the CDR3 DNA is all that survives: 48 bases in frame from base 1. Trimming takes 4 bases from V and 0 bases from J, and the germline ends sit 13 bases apart. The full study reports these points: Because profiling used bulk unsorted PBMCs, naive and antigen-experienced compartments could not be compared conclusively. Total diversity estimates from one million sequenced T cells were considered lower bounds and underestimates. Because the CMV infection status of the donors was unknown, age-related changes in expanded clonotypes may potentially have been confounded. Compared with the aged group, the long-lived group had more naive CD4+ T cells, fewer expanded clones and increased TCR diversity, suggesting age selection. A strong correlation was found between observed TCR beta diversity and the percentage of naive T cells measured by flow cytometry. Observed TCR beta diversity per million T cells fell roughly linearly with age, and a significant reduction was already apparent by age roughly 40.

Systemically healthy Caucasian individuals from Russia, approximately 39 in total and aged 6 to 90 years, were included as donors. Ten milliliters of peripheral blood were collected from each donor into EDTA-treated Vacutainer tubes. PBMCs were isolated by Ficoll-Paque density-gradient centrifugation, with at least 6.5 million obtained per sample. Total RNA was extracted from PBMCs with Trizol reagent, with at least 5 micrograms obtained per sample. Naive CD45RAhigh/CD27high T cell percentages were measured by flow cytometry on a PBMC aliquot from every donor. The method behind the library was 5' RACE. These reads were obtained on an Illumina HiSeq 2500. The second PCR ran for roughly 7 to 12 cycles and used a J-beta primer mix along with a sample-barcoded 5' primer. A template-switch 5' adaptor carrying 12 random nucleotides introduced a unique molecular identifier onto each TCR beta cDNA molecule. Each sample yielded at least 3 million CDR3-containing paired-end reads. First-strand cDNA synthesis was performed from all RNA using the Mint cDNA synthesis kit, with priming by a TRBC-specific oligonucleotide. After uracil-DNA glycosylase treatment, a first 18-cycle PCR used universal primers M1SS and BC2_uni_R on all cDNA. As for the authors' bioinformatics: For normalization, 1 million high-quality reads were randomly selected from each sample, with every read carrying a distinct molecular identifier. Instead of being binned into consensus sequences, reads that shared molecular identifiers were thrown out. MiTCR, run with a Q25 quality threshold and the strictest error-elimination algorithm, handled CDR3 identification, clonotype clustering and error correction. Lower-bound total TCR beta diversity was estimated with a nonparametric unseen species model using Euler transformation. The public sequencing data were trimmed at Q25 with fastp and processed into clonotypes with MiXCR by TCRdb, which kept only in-frame beta chains. CDR3 protein duplicates are merged, each entry listing the most common genes and DNA. The V and J calls come from TCRdb's annotation, not from the publication. A total of hundreds of thousands of distinct CDR3 sequences appear in this sample, 25% of them only once. The ten top clones hold roughly 9% of the sample.

The sample was also linked to a second study, of T cells of mothers and their children. That second report states: The donors were nine systemically healthy Caucasian individuals, made up of three mothers and their six children. cDNA synthesis consumed the entire amount of extracted RNA, loaded at approximately 1.6 ug RNA in each 15 ul reaction. In the second PCR, the M1S primer introduced both the sample barcodes and 2-4 random nucleotides. Each mother yielded over 8.5 million TCR beta CDR3 reads and each child 2.5 million to 3.5 million reads. TCR recombination output is similarly shaped by thymic selection in related and unrelated pairs, with a minor effect exerted by inherited differences. Related mother-child pairs always showed normalized repertoire overlap that was slightly higher than in unrelated mother-child pairs, though the difference was never significant. No persistent microchimeric T cell clones were detected, at a sensitivity of 90 to 100 clones per million clonotypes. Deep NGS was used in the study to compare the TCR beta repertoires of mothers and children and to look for features that separate related mother-child pairs from unrelated individuals. Mothers averaged about 40 +/- 4 years of age and children averaged about 10 +/- 4 years. After adapter ligation with NEBNext reagents, the libraries were sequenced on Illumina HiSeq 2000 with 100+100 nt paired-end reads. To prevent cross-contamination, the mother and child libraries were prepared one month apart and sequenced in separate runs. For each donor, somewhere between roughly 500,000 and 2,100,000 distinct TCR beta clonotypes were identified. Naive TCR beta clonotypes were estimated from low-frequency clonotypes matched to each donor's FACS-determined naive share, without sorting.

The sequence derives from a boy aged 5-17 years in good health. This chain joins TRBV5-6 to TRBJ1-4, with no reliable assignment of the D segment. Material for sequencing was blood. The bases are TGTGCCAGCAGCACCTCCGGCGGAGCAACTAATGAAAAACTGTTTTTT. This encodes CASSTSGGATNEKLFF.